Reported below is one T cell receptor beta chain. Its antigen is not identified. This sample was included in a study of cytomegalovirus exposure and HLA in healthy donors. General study findings and limits: That first-cohort TCR clusters tended to co-occur in the roughly 130 validation repertoires was found in a later analysis.

Measured with immunoSEQ multiplex PCR; TCRdb has only the in-frame clones, and not every one. The data show about 67,000 clones, 94% seen once. This CDR3 contains 15 residues. Germline CDR1 reads ENHRY; CDR2 reads SYGVKD. Trimming removed 4 bases from V and 4 bases from J; junction bases left unmatched: 7. The donors were part of the validation cohort, which consisted of over a hundred subjects and was separate from the first cohort of 666 subjects. The genes are TRBV10-3 and TRBJ2-1; the match to TRBD1 covers 7 bases. The receptor comes from a woman aged 18-29 years in good health and CMV-seronegative. Material for sequencing was PBMCs. The CDR3 here is CAISGGQGDYNEQFF. The DNA of the CDR3 is TGTGCCATCAGTGGGGGGCAGGGGGATTACAATGAGCAGTTCTTC.